The present TCR beta chain was sequenced within a study of blood T cell repertoires in COVID-19. Study in general: Donors in the United States, Italy and Spain gave samples during acute or convalescent COVID-19. T cells, B-cell-depleted T cells, or PBMCs supplied cDNA or gDNA.

Per the authors' pipeline: How many nucleated cells were present was estimated from reference gene primer amplification. Sequenced by immunoSEQ multiplex PCR; TCRdb stores in-frame clones only, minus some. Clone size and V and J calls were adopted from that table, with D and trimming inferred from the DNA. Found here are over 200,000 clones, roughly 84% of them singletons; the top ten hold approximately 2%. Germline V gene data show CDR1 as MNHEY and CDR2 as SVGAGI. Trimming removed 4 bases from V and 3 bases from J; junction bases left unmatched: 11. The CDR3 has 16 amino acids. This chain joins TRBV6-5 and TRBJ2-7; 8 bases fit TRBD2. This sequence was found in a middle-aged man who had recovered from COVID-19. Source material: peripheral blood. The CDR3 sequence is CASSLNRGGLGYEQYF. The CDR3 coding sequence is TGTGCCAGCAGTTTAAACCGGGGGGGCTTGGGCTACGAGCAGTACTTC.